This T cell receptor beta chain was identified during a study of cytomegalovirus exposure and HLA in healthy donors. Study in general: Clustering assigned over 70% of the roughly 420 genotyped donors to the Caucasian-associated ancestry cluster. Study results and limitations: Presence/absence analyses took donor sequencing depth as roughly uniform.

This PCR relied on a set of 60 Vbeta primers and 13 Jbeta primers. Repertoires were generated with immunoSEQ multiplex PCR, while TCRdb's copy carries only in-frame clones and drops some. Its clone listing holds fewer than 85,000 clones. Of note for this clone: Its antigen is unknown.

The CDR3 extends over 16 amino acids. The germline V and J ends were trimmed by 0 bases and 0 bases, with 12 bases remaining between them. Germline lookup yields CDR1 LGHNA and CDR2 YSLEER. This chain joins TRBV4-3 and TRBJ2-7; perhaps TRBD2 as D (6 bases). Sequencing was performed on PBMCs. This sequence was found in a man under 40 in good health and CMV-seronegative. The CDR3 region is CASSQDIAVSSYEQYF. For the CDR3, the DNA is TGCGCCAGCAGCCAAGACATAGCGGTGAGCTCCTACGAGCAGTACTTC.